These 19 T cell receptor beta chains came from one sample sequenced in a study of blood T cell repertoires in COVID-19. Profiling relied on immunoSEQ multiplex PCR, and the TCRdb table lists in-frame clones only, not all of them. The sample includes 200,000 or so clones, more than 80% of them seen just once. The material sequenced was PBMCs or T cells enriched from blood (not recorded which). The source of these receptors is a woman in her thirties or forties with acute COVID-19.

Only one count was recorded for this clone. The junction differs from germline at one of its ends, possibly a read error. The chain uses TRBV19 and TRBJ1-5; TRBD1 matches at 9 bases. The CDR3 totals 14 residues. Germline values: CDR1 LNHDA, CDR2 SQIVND (reference sequence). The CDR3 sequence is CASSTGGMEQPQHF. The CDR3 DNA is TGTGCCAGCAGTACAGGGGGCATGGAACAGCCCCAGCATTTT.

The CDR3 nucleotides are TGTGCCAGCAGTCTCCGACAGGGCCGCTACGAGCAGTACGTC. Translated: CASSLRQGRYEQYV. This chain uses TRBV6-2 or TRBV6-3 with TRBJ2-7; 7 bases map to TRBD1. The CDR3 contains 14 residues. The trim removed 5 bases at V and 3 bases at J, leaving 7 bases unmatched. Germline lookup yields CDR1 MNHEY and CDR2 SVGEGT.

The chain couples TRBV3-1 (or the pseudogene TRBV3-2) to TRBJ1-4; weak D call: TRBD1 (5 bases). Germline loops: CDR1 LGHDT, CDR2 YNNKEL (reference sequence). V lost 3 bases, J lost 7 bases, and 12 bases lay in between. CDR3 length equals 14 residues. The DNA of the CDR3 is TGTGCCAGCAGCCAGTCAAGCGGGGGTGAAAAACTGTTTTTT. Amino acids: CASSQSSGGEKLFF.

The chain uses TRBV5-1 and TRBJ2-3, with TRBD2 identical over 8 bases. Looked up from germline, CDR1 is SGHRS and CDR2 is YFSETQ. The V gene end was trimmed by 0 bases and the J gene end by 6 bases; junction bases not matched to a gene: 6. There are 15 residues in the CDR3. The CDR3: CASSLDRGGLDTQYF. Written as DNA, the CDR3 is TGCGCCAGCAGCTTGGACCGGGGGGGCCTTGATACGCAGTATTTT.

The V call is TRBV9, the J call TRBJ2-7, with 12 positions matching TRBD2. Germline V gives CDR1 SGDLS, CDR2 YYNGEE. The CDR3 contains 15 residues. The J segment lost 4 bases and the V segment lost 4 bases, leaving 6 bases of the junction unmatched. The CDR3 DNA follows: TGTGCCAGCAGCTTCGGACTAGCGGGGCAATACGAGCAGTACTTC. Protein sequence: CASSFGLAGQYEQYF.

This chain uses TRBV27 with TRBJ2-2; 7 bases are a match to TRBD2. Germline V gene lookup returns CDR1 MNHEY and CDR2 SMNVEV (reference sequence). This CDR3 has 15 residues. V lost 9 bases to trimming and J lost 7 bases; unmatched junction nucleotides: 14. CDR3 bases: TGTGCCAGTTCGGCTTCCGCGGGGGTTGGCGGGGAGCTGTTTTTT. Encoded protein: CASSASAGVGGELFF.

The genes are TRBV11-2 and TRBJ1-2, with 8 bases that match TRBD1. CDR1 SGHAT and CDR2 FQNNGV come from the germline V gene. J lost 4 bases, V lost 0 bases, and 1 base had no gene match. This CDR3 contains 14 residues. The CDR3 sequence is CASSLETGAYGYTF. CDR3 bases: TGTGCCAGCAGCTTAGAGACAGGGGCCTATGGCTACACCTTC.

The V and J genes are TRBV19 and TRBJ1-1; TRBD1 matches 7 bases. The CDR3 is 15 amino acids. V lost 3 bases, J lost 0 bases, and 4 bases stayed unmatched. CDR1 and CDR2 from the germline V gene are LNHDA and SQIVND (reference sequence). CDR3 sequence reads: CASSMGQLMNTEAFF. CDR3 sequence (DNA): TGTGCCAGTAGTATGGGACAGCTCATGAACACTGAAGCTTTCTTT.

The CDR3 spells CASSRVHRTTEAFF. CDR3 nucleotides: TGTGCCAGCAGCCGCGTACACAGGACCACTGAAGCTTTCTTT. The rearrangement uses TRBV7-2 and TRBJ1-1, with D possibly matching TRBD1 (5 bases). The CDR3 is 14 amino acids. Germline values: CDR1 SGHTA, CDR2 FQGNSA. V gave up 5 bases and J gave up 4 bases, with 14 bases separating them.

The gene calls are TRBV12-1 and TRBJ2-7; the table's D call, TRBD1, has no DNA check behind it. TRBV12-1 is a pseudogene segment. The CDR3 is 14 amino acids. The CDR3 DNA reads as TGTGCCAGCAGCACTCCGGGACAGGGACACGAGCAGTACTTC. This sequence encodes CASSTPGQGHEQYF.

CDR3 sequence: CASKRGEGGTIYF. CDR3 sequence (DNA): TGTGCCAGCAAAAGAGGGGAGGGAGGCACCATATATTTT. The chain links TRBV6-5 to TRBJ1-3, with a weak D call TRBD1 (5 bases). Germline CDR1 and CDR2: MNHEY and SVGAGI. The length of the CDR3 is 13 residues. V was trimmed by 7 bases and J by 9 bases, leaving 16 bases between them.

The chain combines TRBV9 with TRBJ1-5, with D maybe TRBD1 (5 bases). Germline CDR1 SGDLS, CDR2 YYNGEE. V dropped 4 bases and J dropped 3 bases, with 11 bases sitting between them. This CDR3 has 14 amino acids. This chain's CDR3 is CASSQGLINQPQHF. CDR3 in DNA: TGTGCCAGCAGCCAGGGACTGATCAATCAGCCCCAGCATTTT.

This chain links TRBV6-2 or TRBV6-3 with TRBJ2-5, with TRBD1 matching over 10 bases. The length of the CDR3 is 14 residues. Germline V gene sequence: CDR1 MNHEY, CDR2 SVGEGT. V was clipped by 4 bases and J by 4 bases; unmatched bases: 3. CDR3 protein: CASSSGDRGETQYF. Here the CDR3 DNA reads TGTGCCAGCAGTTCCGGGGACAGGGGAGAGACCCAGTACTTC.

V gene TRBV4-1 combines with J gene TRBJ1-2; D may be TRBD1 (6 bases). Between the trimmed V and J ends, which lost 1 base and 8 bases, there was a span of 11 bases. The germline V gene has CDR1 MGHRA and CDR2 YSYEKL. This CDR3 spans 13 amino acids. DNA for the CDR3: TGCGCCAGCAGCCAAGTGGGGGCGCAGGGCTACACCTTC. Translated, it gives CASSQVGAQGYTF.

The chain carries TRBV18 and TRBJ2-5; D uncertain. Per the germline V gene, CDR1 is KGHSH and CDR2 is LQKENI. Trimming shortened V by 3 bases and J by 5 bases, and 13 bases separated the two germline ends. CDR3 length: 14 amino acids. The CDR3 DNA reads TGTGCCAGCTCACCGACATTCCAGGCGGAGACCCAGTACTTC. Translating it yields CASSPTFQAETQYF.

V gene TRBV27 combines with J gene TRBJ1-1; D is undetermined. The CDR3 contains 14 residues. Germline CDR1 is MNHEY and CDR2 is SMNVEV (reference sequence). V was pared by 4 bases and J by 0 bases, with 9 bases between. As DNA, the CDR3 is TGTGCCAGCAGTTCGGCGGGTATGAACACTGAAGCTTTCTTT. Translated, it gives CASSSAGMNTEAFF.

J is TRBJ1-1 and V is TRBV14, with 7 bases lining up with TRBD1. The CDR3 spans 15 residues. V lost 0 bases to trimming and J lost 5 bases; unmatched junction nucleotides: 6. Looked up from germline, CDR1 is SGHDN and CDR2 is FVKESK. CDR3 region: CASSQDDRVRTEAFF. CDR3 nucleotides: TGTGCCAGCAGCCAAGACGACAGGGTTCGGACTGAAGCTTTCTTT.

This chain joins TRBV25-1 and TRBJ2-1, with 7 bases aligning to TRBD2. Unmatched junction bases numbered 6, after V lost 3 bases and J lost 4 bases. This CDR3 spans 15 amino acids. Germline V gene data show CDR1 as MGHDK and CDR2 as SYGVNS. CDR3 sequence reads: CASSEPGTIYNEQFF. CDR3 DNA: TGTGCCAGCAGTGAGCCCGGGACTATATACAATGAGCAGTTCTTC. Complete variable domain (other parts from reference TRBV25-1 and TRBJ2-1): EADIYQTPRYLVIGTGKKITLECSQTMGHDKMYWYQQDPGMELHLIHYSYGVNSTEKGDLSSESTVSRIRTEHFPLTLESARPSHTSQYLCASSEPGTIYNEQFFGPGTRLTVL.

This chain uses TRBV27 with TRBJ1-1, with 8 bases fitting TRBD1. The CDR3 length is 14 residues. The ends lost 2 bases at V and 3 bases at J; junction bases unmatched: 2. Germline V CDR1 and CDR2: MNHEY, SMNVEV (reference sequence). The DNA of the CDR3 is TGTGCCAGCAGTTTAGACAGGGGTTACACTGAAGCTTTCTTT. This codes for CASSLDRGYTEAFF.